This record looks at one T cell receptor beta chain sequence and its context. What it recognizes is unknown. Produced via immunoSEQ multiplex PCR; TCRdb's table is partial and in-frame only. The repertoire holds 50,000 to 80,000 clones, with roughly 94% as singletons. The data originate from a study of cytomegalovirus exposure and HLA in healthy donors. Study-wide points: The tendency of first-cohort TCR clusters to co-occur in the 90 to 150 validation repertoires emerged from a later analysis. Reports described diagnosis of cytomegalovirus status by the classifier as highly specific and sensitive.

The source is a woman between 18 and 29 years old in good health and CMV-seropositive. Material for sequencing was PBMCs.

CDR3 DNA sequence: TGTGCCTGGAGTGATTCAAGGGGCGGTCGTCCACCTACCGGGGAGCTGTTTTTT. This sequence encodes CAWSDSRGGRPPTGELFF. This chain uses TRBV30 with TRBJ2-2, with a weak D call TRBD1 (5 bases). Germline CDR1 and CDR2: GTSNPN and SVGIG (reference sequence). Between the trimmed V and J ends, which lost 1 base and 5 bases, there was a span of 23 bases. There are 18 residues in the CDR3.